Presented here are 32 T cell receptor beta chains from one specimen sequenced in a study of cytomegalovirus exposure and HLA in healthy donors. Both 60 Vbeta primers and 13 Jbeta primers went into the PCR. Profiling relied on immunoSEQ multiplex PCR, and the TCRdb table lists in-frame clones only, not all of them. This table has over 150,000 clones, over 75% appearing once. The specimen was PBMCs. All receptors derive from a woman aged 30 to 39 in good health and CMV-seronegative.

Written as DNA, the CDR3 is TGCGCCAGCAGCTTGAGAGGGACAGGGGCGGTCGAGCAGTACTTC. The encoded protein is CASSLRGTGAVEQYF. V and J are TRBV5-1 and TRBJ2-7, with 10 nucleotides matching TRBD1. This CDR3 spans 15 amino acids. Unmatched junction bases numbered 7, after V lost 1 base and J lost 6 bases. The germline CDR1 and CDR2 sequences are SGHRS and YFSETQ.

V and J are TRBV19 and TRBJ1-3; D ambiguous. CDR3 length: 12 residues. Per germline, CDR1 LNHDA and CDR2 SQIVND (reference sequence). The CDR3: CGTTGSGNTIYF. DNA of the CDR3: TGTGGTACGACGGGCTCTGGAAACACCATATATTTT. The full variable domain, completed using reference TRBV19 and TRBJ1-3, is DGGITQSPKYLFRKEGQNVTLSCEQNLNHDAMYWYRQDPGQGLRLIYYSQIVNDFQKGDIAEGYSVSREKKESFPLTVTSAQKNPTAFYLCGTTGSGNTIYFGEGSWLTVV.

The chain links TRBV7-9 to TRBJ2-6; possible D gene TRBD2, 7 bases. Germline V lookup: CDR1 SEHNR, CDR2 FQNEAQ (reference sequence). The V end lost 11 bases, the J end lost 0 bases, and 14 bases lay between the germline ends. The CDR3 spans 15 residues. CDR3 coding DNA: TGTGCCGGGGGGGGCACCTACTCTGGGGCCAACGTCCTGACTTTC. This translates into CAGGGTYSGANVLTF.

This chain links TRBV28 with TRBJ2-1; 8 bases fit TRBD2. This CDR3 comprises 16 residues. V shed 1 base, J shed 4 bases, and the junction held 6 bases outside the gene matches. The germline gives CDR1 MDHEN, CDR2 SYDVKM. DNA for the CDR3: TGTGCCAGCAGTTTATATGCGGGAGGTCCATACAATGAGCAGTTCTTC. Amino acid sequence: CASSLYAGGPYNEQFF.

V gene TRBV5-5 combines with J gene TRBJ2-2; D is possibly TRBD1 (6 bases). The CDR3 consists of 14 residues. The germline V gene has CDR1 SGHKS and CDR2 YYEKEE (reference sequence). Trimming pared 4 bases from V and 5 bases from J, leaving 12 bases between. CDR3 sequence: CASSPRGRTGELFF. In nucleotides, the CDR3 is TGTGCCAGCAGCCCCAGGGGCCGGACCGGGGAGCTGTTTTTT.

This sequence joins TRBV4-1 and TRBJ1-1, with 12 bases fitting TRBD1. There are 14 residues in the CDR3. CDR1 is MGHRA, CDR2 YSYEKL, per germline. V lost 3 bases to trimming and J lost 9 bases; unmatched junction nucleotides: 5. CDR3 amino acids: CASSQGTGGWKAFF. The CDR3 coding sequence is TGCGCCAGCAGCCAGGGGACAGGGGGCTGGAAAGCTTTCTTT.

This clone has only a few counts. One end of the junction varies from germline; a read error may be responsible. J is TRBJ2-7 and V is TRBV4-2; TRBD2 matches 10 bases. This CDR3 spans 16 amino acids. Germline CDR1 is LGHNA and CDR2 is YNFKEQ. CDR3 residues: CASRPGASGSSHEQYF. The DNA of the CDR3 is TGTGCCAGCAGACCCGGAGCTAGCGGGAGCTCCCACGAGCAGTACTTC.

The J gene is TRBJ2-1, the V gene TRBV14; the D is unclear. Germline values: CDR1 SGHDN, CDR2 FVKESK. V lost 4 bases and J lost 4, with 2 bases in between. There are 11 residues in the CDR3. In nucleotides, the CDR3 is TGTGCCAGCAGCCTATACAATGAGCAGTTCTTC. Encoded protein: CASSLYNEQFF.

Comments on this clone: The junction departs from the called germline gene at one end, perhaps through a read error. The rearrangement links TRBV5-1 to TRBJ1-2; D gene ambiguous. The germline V gene has CDR1 SGHRS and CDR2 YFSETQ. The length of the CDR3 is 13 residues. CDR3: CASSGSPNYGYPF. CDR3 nucleotides: TGCGCCAGCAGTGGCAGTCCGAACTATGGCTACCCCTTC. The full variable domain, in which reference TRBV5-1 and TRBJ1-2 provide the parts outside the CDR3, is KAGVTQTPRYLIKTRGQQVTLSCSPISGHRSVSWYQQTPGQGLQFLFEYFSETQRNKGNFPGRFSGRQFSNSRSEMNVSTLELGDSALYLCASSGSPNYGYPFGSGTRLTVV.

The rearrangement uses TRBV27 and TRBJ1-5, with a tentative D call TRBD1 (6 bases). Germline-derived CDR1 and CDR2 are MNHEY and SMNVEV (reference sequence). CDR3 size: 17 residues. Trimming left V 5 bases short and J 0 bases short, with 17 bases between. This CDR3 is CASSIGTPGYSNQPQHF. The CDR3 nucleotides are TGTGCCAGCAGTATCGGGACACCGGGGTATAGCAATCAGCCCCAGCATTTT.

This clone was recorded only once. Other DNA sequences in the sample encode the same CDR3. The chain links TRBV10-2 to TRBJ2-5; tentative D call: TRBD1 (5 bases). The J call may be wrong; the DNA end is better matched by TRBJ2-7. CDR3 length: 11 residues. Germline V gives CDR1 WSHSY, CDR2 SAAADI. This CDR3 reads CASSSGYEQYF. In DNA form, the CDR3 reads TGCGCCAGCAGTTCAGGGTACGAGCAGTACTTC.

The V call is TRBV6-5, the J call TRBJ2-5; TRBD1 matches at 8 bases. The J call may be mistaken, given a closer DNA end match to TRBJ2-7. The CDR3 runs to 14 residues. The germline V gene encodes CDR1 MNHEY and CDR2 SVGAGI. CDR3 region: CASRFRDRSYEQYF. CDR3 DNA sequence: TGTGCCAGCAGATTCAGGGACAGGTCCTACGAGCAGTACTTC.

This rearrangement joins TRBV18 to TRBJ1-1; TRBD1 agrees at 9 bases. This CDR3 is 13 amino acids long. The V gene end was trimmed by 8 bases and the J gene end by 13 bases; junction bases not matched to a gene: 14. Germline-derived CDR1 and CDR2 are KGHSH and LQKENI. The chain's CDR3 is CASISRDRVQVFF. The CDR3, as DNA: TGTGCCAGCATAAGCCGGGACAGGGTTCAGGTTTTCTTT.

The chain uses TRBV5-6 and TRBJ1-3; 7 bases align to TRBD1. Germline values: CDR1 SGHDT, CDR2 YYEEEE. J lost 4 bases, V lost 3 bases, and 10 bases had no gene match. The CDR3 length is 16 residues. CDR3 protein: CASSSTPTGSGNTIYF. In DNA form, the CDR3 reads TGTGCCAGCAGCTCGACGCCGACAGGGTCCGGAAACACCATATATTTT.

In its sample, this clone was seen once. The V and J genes are TRBV12-5 and TRBJ1-5; TRBD1 agrees at 7 bases. The CDR3 is 14 amino acids. Losses at the gene ends were 3 bases for V and 3 bases for J; bases not matched to a gene: 2. Per germline, CDR1 LGHNT and CDR2 FRNRAP. CDR3 sequence reads: CASGLGTVNQPQHF. The CDR3, as DNA: TGTGCTAGTGGTTTAGGGACAGTCAATCAGCCCCAGCATTTT.

The V gene is TRBV7-6, the J gene TRBJ2-3, with 7 positions matching TRBD1. Germline trimming cut 3 bases from V and 1 base from J; bases unmatched to any gene: 4. Per the germline V gene, CDR1 is SGHVS and CDR2 is FNYEAQ. The CDR3 has 15 residues. Written as DNA, the CDR3 is TGTGCCAGCAGCTTGACAGGGTCACGCACAGATACGCAGTATTTT. This translates into CASSLTGSRTDTQYF.

The J gene is TRBJ2-7, the V gene TRBV13, with TRBD1 matching 7 bases. V was clipped by 5 bases and J by 0 bases; unmatched bases: 16. The V gene's germline CDR1 is PRHDT and CDR2 FYEKMQ (reference sequence). CDR3 length: 18 amino acids. In nucleotides, the CDR3 is TGTGCCAGCAGCCCCTTGGGACAGAGCCTATCAACCTCCTACGAGCAGTACTTC. Its translation is CASSPLGQSLSTSYEQYF.

V is TRBV5-1 and J is TRBJ2-1; the D gene is possibly TRBD1 (6 bases). CDR3 length: 14 amino acids. The V end lost 0 bases, the J end lost 4 bases, and 8 bases lay between the germline ends. The germline V gene encodes CDR1 SGHRS and CDR2 YFSETQ. The CDR3 loop reads CASSLATGYNEQFF. CDR3 DNA sequence: TGCGCCAGCAGCTTGGCTACAGGGTACAATGAGCAGTTCTTC.

The chain carries TRBV7-9 and TRBJ1-4; TRBD1 is a possible D gene (5 bases). Per the germline V gene, CDR1 is SEHNR and CDR2 is FQNEAQ (reference sequence). Trimming pared 3 bases from V and 10 bases from J, leaving 18 bases between. CDR3 length equals 15 residues. In nucleotides, the CDR3 is TGTGCCAGCAGCTTCCCTGACGGAGTCCAGGGAAAACTGTTTTTT. Translated, it gives CASSFPDGVQGKLFF.

This chain links TRBV2 with TRBJ1-5; D may be TRBD1 (5 bases). The CDR3 totals 13 residues. V was shortened by 7 bases and J by 5 bases, with 12 bases between the two germline ends. Germline values: CDR1 SNHLY, CDR2 FYNNEI. The CDR3 region has the DNA TGTGCCAGCAACGGGGGTGGCGATCAGCCCCAGCATTTT. This encodes CASNGGGDQPQHF.

The chain carries TRBV10-2 and TRBJ2-7; D uncertain. The CDR3 spans 12 residues. Germline assignment: CDR1 WSHSY and CDR2 SAAADI. The V gene lost 3 bases and the J gene lost 7 bases, with 10 bases spanning the gap. The CDR3: CASSESFAEQYF. CDR3 DNA sequence: TGCGCCAGCAGTGAATCGTTCGCGGAGCAGTACTTC.

The V call is TRBV10-3, the J call TRBJ2-1; 11 bases match TRBD2. V shed 5 bases, J shed 6 bases, and the junction held 12 bases outside the gene matches. This CDR3 contains 17 residues. Per the germline V gene, CDR1 is ENHRY and CDR2 is SYGVKD. The CDR3 DNA follows: TGTGCCATCAGTATAAATATAGCGGGAGGGCTGCCCAATGAGCAGTTCTTC. Amino acids: CAISINIAGGLPNEQFF.

This chain joins TRBV2 and TRBJ2-1; 11 bases match TRBD2. From germline, CDR1 is SNHLY and CDR2 FYNNEI. With 5 bases clipped from V and 5 bases from J, the junction kept 14 bases outside the gene matches. The CDR3 is made up of 18 amino acids. CDR3 sequence: CASSPRVVAGGLDNEQFF. The CDR3, as DNA: TGTGCCAGCAGTCCGCGGGTAGTAGCGGGGGGGCTAGACAATGAGCAGTTCTTC.

This clone was recorded once. The V call is TRBV4-1, the J call TRBJ2-2; D may be TRBD2 (5 bases). There are 17 residues in the CDR3. With 0 bases removed from V and 2 bases from J, the gap between germline ends came to 13 bases. CDR1 and CDR2 from the germline V gene are MGHRA and YSYEKL. CDR3 in amino acids: CASSQENEGANTGELFF. CDR3 DNA: TGCGCCAGCAGCCAAGAAAATGAGGGAGCTAACACCGGGGAGCTGTTTTTT.

This chain links TRBV7-2 with TRBJ2-1, with 9 bases matching TRBD2. V lost 4 bases, J lost 0 bases, and 4 bases stayed unmatched. Germline values: CDR1 SGHTA, CDR2 FQGNSA. This CDR3 is built from 16 residues. CDR3 coding DNA: TGTGCCAGCAGCTCCTTGCGGGGGGGCTCCTACAATGAGCAGTTCTTC. Its protein product is CASSSLRGGSYNEQFF.

This chain connects TRBV5-6 to TRBJ1-4; 7 bases map to TRBD1. The CDR3 sequence is 15 residues long. Germline V CDR1 and CDR2: SGHDT, YYEEEE. V dropped 4 bases and J dropped 3; count of bases not matched to a gene: 6. DNA for the CDR3: TGTGCCAGCAGCACAATGACAGGGCCTAATGAAAAACTGTTTTTT. Protein: CASSTMTGPNEKLFF.

V usage is TRBV2 and J usage is TRBJ1-2; D possibly corresponds to TRBD1 (5 bases). Per germline, CDR1 SNHLY and CDR2 FYNNEI. CDR3 length: 14 residues. With 7 bases removed from V and 4 bases from J, the gap between germline ends came to 16 bases. The CDR3 region is CASNEGALGYGYTF. CDR3 in DNA: TGTGCCAGCAACGAAGGGGCCCTGGGCTATGGCTACACCTTC.

This clone was observed a handful of times. V and J are TRBV7-9 and TRBJ2-7; a weak D match, TRBD2 (5 bases). The CDR3 length is 15 residues. V dropped 5 bases and J dropped 2 bases, with 16 bases sitting between them. Germline assignment: CDR1 SEHNR and CDR2 FQNEAQ (reference sequence). The CDR3 reads CASSPRVLRPYEQYF. CDR3 coding DNA: TGTGCCAGCAGCCCGAGGGTCCTGCGTCCCTACGAGCAGTACTTC.

In DNA form, the CDR3 reads TGTGCCAGCAGCCAAGATCCCGCGACTGGGGCCAACGTCCTGACTTTC. Amino acids: CASSQDPATGANVLTF. The V and J genes are TRBV4-2 and TRBJ2-6; D is undetermined. V was clipped by 0 bases and J by 2 bases, with 8 bases between them. This CDR3 has 16 residues. Germline V lookup: CDR1 LGHNA, CDR2 YNFKEQ.

This rearrangement joins TRBV6-1 to TRBJ2-3, with TRBD2 identical over 10 bases. Unmatched junction bases numbered 8, after V lost 3 bases and J lost 5 bases. CDR1 is MNHNS and CDR2 is SASEGT in the germline V gene. The CDR3 runs 16 residues. The CDR3 loop is CASSDLAGAKGDTQYF. DNA of the CDR3: TGTGCCAGCAGTGACCTAGCGGGAGCTAAGGGAGATACGCAGTATTTT.

V is TRBV29-1 and J is TRBJ2-7, with a tentative D call TRBD2 (5 bases). CDR3 length equals 14 residues. Germline V lookup: CDR1 SQVTM, CDR2 ANQGSEA. The V gene lost 7 bases and the J gene lost 1 base, with 17 bases spanning the gap. The CDR3 loop is CSGWVGEGSYEQYF. CDR3 nucleotide sequence: TGCAGCGGGTGGGTGGGAGAGGGATCCTACGAGCAGTACTTC.

This clone was counted between two and nine times. The V and J genes are TRBV6-6 and TRBJ2-7; 7 nucleotides line up with TRBD2. V was pared by 2 bases and J by 3 bases, with 4 bases of the junction left unmatched. Germline V lookup: CDR1 MNHNY, CDR2 SVGAGI (reference sequence). This CDR3 region has 14 residues. The CDR3: CASSYSGGDYEQYF. The CDR3 DNA reads as TGTGCCAGCAGTTACAGTGGGGGGGACTACGAGCAGTACTTC.